This T cell receptor (beta chain) was sequenced for a study of OX40 agonist ivuxolimab in advanced cancers. On the study more broadly: Therapy given before enrollment (anti-PD-1, anti-PD-L1 or anti-CTLA-4) was allowed, and around 40% had some.

J lost 2 bases, V lost 0 bases, and 5 bases had no gene match. The CDR3 is made up of 16 amino acids. Germline V gene data show CDR1 as MGHRA and CDR2 as YSYEKL. Profiling relied on immunoSEQ multiplex PCR, and the TCRdb table lists in-frame clones only, not all of them. Here the sample spans 75,000 to 100,000 clones, under 90% being singletons. The specimen was CD4+ or CD8+ T cells sorted from blood, collected in a trial of the OX40 agonist ivuxolimab. V is TRBV4-1 and J is TRBJ2-7, with 9 bases identical to TRBD2. This receptor was identified in an adult with an advanced solid tumor such as melanoma, head and neck, liver or kidney cancer. DNA for the CDR3: TGCGCCAGCAGCCAAGAGGGGATAGCGGGAGCCTACGAGCAGTACTTC. Translated, it gives CASSQEGIAGAYEQYF.